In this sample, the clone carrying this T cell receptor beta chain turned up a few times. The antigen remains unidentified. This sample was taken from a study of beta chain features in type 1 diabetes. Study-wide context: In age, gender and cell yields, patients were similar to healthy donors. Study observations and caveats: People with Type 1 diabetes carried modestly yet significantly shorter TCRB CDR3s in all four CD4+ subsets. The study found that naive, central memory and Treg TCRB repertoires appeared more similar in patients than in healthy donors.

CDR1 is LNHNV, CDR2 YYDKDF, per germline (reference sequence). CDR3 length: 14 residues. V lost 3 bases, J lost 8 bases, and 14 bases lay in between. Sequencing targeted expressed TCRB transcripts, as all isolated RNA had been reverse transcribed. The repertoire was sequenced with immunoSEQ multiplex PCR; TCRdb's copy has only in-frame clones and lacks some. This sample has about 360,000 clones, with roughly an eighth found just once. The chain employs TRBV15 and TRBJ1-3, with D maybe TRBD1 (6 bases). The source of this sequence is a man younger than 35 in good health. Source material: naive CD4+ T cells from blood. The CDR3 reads CATSSQYRVDTIYF. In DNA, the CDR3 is TGTGCCACCAGCAGTCAGTACAGGGTGGACACCATATATTTT.